A selection of T cell receptor beta chains follows, all from one sample in a study of OX40 agonist ivuxolimab in advanced cancers. Here immunoSEQ multiplex PCR was the method, and the copy in TCRdb shows in-frame clones only, minus some. The sample shows fewer than 15,000 clones, around nine tenths of them seen only once. The sample was CD4+ or CD8+ T cells sorted from blood, taken in a trial of the OX40 agonist ivuxolimab. The receptors here all came from an adult with an advanced solid tumor such as melanoma, head and neck, liver or kidney cancer. CDR3s include the opening cysteine and the closing phenylalanine or tryptophan. Each record gives: D gene, J gene, V gene, CDR3 protein, CDR3 DNA. The D gene is left open where the match is weak.

D gene: NA
J gene: TRBJ1-3
V gene: TRBV6-5
CDR3 protein: CASRDSGAAGNTIYF
CDR3 DNA: TGTGCCAGCAGAGACTCAGGGGCCGCGGGAAACACCATATATTTT

D gene: TRBD2
J gene: TRBJ2-1
V gene: TRBV27
CDR3 protein: CASSISGSSYNEQFF
CDR3 DNA: TGTGCCAGCAGCATTAGCGGGAGCTCCTACAATGAGCAGTTCTTC

D gene: NA
J gene: TRBJ1-2
V gene: TRBV19
CDR3 protein: CASSMDGINYGYTF
CDR3 DNA: TGTGCCAGTAGTATGGACGGTATAAACTATGGCTACACCTTC

D gene: TRBD2
J gene: TRBJ2-1
V gene: TRBV7-9
CDR3 protein: CASSPRDYLGSYNEQFF
CDR3 DNA: TGTGCCAGCAGCCCTCGGGACTATTTGGGGTCCTACAATGAGCAGTTCTTC

D gene: NA
J gene: TRBJ2-7
V gene: TRBV11-2
CDR3 protein: CASSLGLSGEQYF
CDR3 DNA: TGTGCCAGCAGCTTAGGGCTGTCTGGTGAGCAGTACTTC

D gene: TRBD2
J gene: TRBJ2-3
V gene: TRBV6-1
CDR3 protein: CASGGGPTSTDTQYF
CDR3 DNA: TGTGCCTCCGGGGGGGGACCGACTAGCACAGATACGCAGTATTTT

D gene: NA
J gene: TRBJ2-1
V gene: TRBV19
CDR3 protein: CASSIGGNNEQFF
CDR3 DNA: TGTGCCAGTAGTATAGGTGGGAACAATGAGCAGTTCTTC

D gene: NA
J gene: TRBJ1-5
V gene: TRBV9
CDR3 protein: CASSAWGDADQPQHF
CDR3 DNA: TGTGCCAGCAGCGCCTGGGGGGACGCTGATCAGCCCCAGCATTTT

D gene: TRBD1
J gene: TRBJ2-2
V gene: TRBV15
CDR3 protein: CATSRGSWTGVTGELFF
CDR3 DNA: TGTGCCACCAGCAGAGGGAGCTGGACAGGGGTTACCGGGGAGCTGTTTTTT

D gene: NA
J gene: TRBJ2-1
V gene: TRBV23-1
CDR3 protein: CASSQSADEQFF
CDR3 DNA: TGCGCCAGCAGTCAATCAGCAGATGAGCAGTTCTTC

D gene: NA
J gene: TRBJ2-2
V gene: TRBV27
CDR3 protein: CASSLLVQGDTGELFF
CDR3 DNA: TGTGCCAGCAGTTTATTAGTACAGGGAGACACCGGGGAGCTGTTTTTT